What follows are 27 T cell receptor beta chains derived from one specimen sequenced in a study of blood T cell repertoires in COVID-19. Repertoires were generated with immunoSEQ multiplex PCR, while TCRdb's copy carries only in-frame clones and drops some. The sample lists about 250,000 clones, about 88% occurring once. The material sequenced was peripheral blood. The receptors shown here come from a woman aged 40 to 50 who had recovered from COVID-19.

The gene calls are TRBV20-1 and TRBJ2-7; possible D gene TRBD2, 6 bases. Germline V gives CDR1 DFQATT, CDR2 SNEGSKA (reference sequence). CDR3 length equals 11 residues. V shed 5 bases and J shed 7 bases, with 12 bases lying between them. CDR3 coding DNA: TGCAGTGCTGGGACTCCTATGGAGCAGTACTTC. This encodes CSAGTPMEQYF.

This rearrangement joins TRBV9 to TRBJ2-3; TRBD2 matches at 11 bases. CDR3 length equals 17 residues. Germline CDR1 reads SGDLS; CDR2 reads YYNGEE. Unmatched junction bases numbered 10, after V lost 4 bases and J lost 3 bases. The CDR3 region has the DNA TGTGCCAGCAGCCTTAAAAGAGGGACTAGCGGAACAGATACGCAGTATTTT. Its translation: CASSLKRGTSGTDTQYF.

The gene calls are TRBV6-1 and TRBJ2-1, with TRBD1 identical over 7 bases. Germline V gene data show CDR1 as MNHNS and CDR2 as SASEGT. The ends lost 1 base at V and 2 bases at J; junction bases unmatched: 2. This CDR3 has 15 residues. CDR3 sequence: CASSEDRGPYNEQFF. CDR3 DNA sequence: TGTGCCAGCAGTGAAGACAGGGGCCCCTACAATGAGCAGTTCTTC.

The V and J genes are TRBV5-1 and TRBJ2-1, with D maybe TRBD2 (6 bases). V was trimmed by 1 base and J by 4 bases, leaving 24 bases between them. This CDR3 is 19 amino acids long. CDR1 and CDR2 from the germline V gene are SGHRS and YFSETQ. CDR3 region: CASSLYPGTSNPRYNEQFF. DNA for the CDR3: TGCGCCAGCAGCTTGTATCCCGGGACTTCTAATCCCCGATACAATGAGCAGTTCTTC.

The chain links TRBV28 to TRBJ1-4; D remains ambiguous. The CDR3 totals 15 residues. The ends were cut back, 5 bases at V and 3 bases at J, with 13 bases in the middle. The germline CDR1 and CDR2 sequences are MDHEN and SYDVKM. The CDR3 reads CASSPHSSSNEKLFF. For the CDR3, the DNA is TGTGCCAGCAGTCCTCACAGCAGTTCTAATGAAAAACTGTTTTTT.

The CDR3 protein is CASRDDRGPSQDQPQHF. The CDR3 DNA reads TGTGCCAGTAGGGATGACAGGGGGCCGTCCCAAGATCAGCCCCAGCATTTT. The gene calls are TRBV19 and TRBJ1-5; 10 positions agree with TRBD1. The length of the CDR3 is 17 residues. In germline, CDR1 is LNHDA, CDR2 SQIVND (reference sequence). After removal of 6 bases from V and 5 bases from J, the junction contained 13 bases not matched to a gene.

V and J are TRBV5-1 and TRBJ2-3, with D tentatively TRBD2 (5 bases). This CDR3 comprises 14 residues. The V and J ends lost 5 bases and 0 bases respectively, with 10 bases between them. Germline CDR1 and CDR2: SGHRS and YFSETQ. The CDR3, as DNA: TGCGCCAGCAGTCGGGGTACTAGCACAGATACGCAGTATTTT. Encoded protein: CASSRGTSTDTQYF.

This clone was found a few times. The rearrangement links TRBV18 to TRBJ2-2; 8 nucleotides match TRBD1. Trimming removed 3 bases from V and 4 bases from J; junction bases left unmatched: 7. The CDR3 spans 16 residues. CDR1 and CDR2 (germline): KGHSH, LQKENI. This CDR3 reads CASSPVGQGGTGELFF. CDR3 DNA: TGTGCCAGCTCACCCGTAGGACAGGGCGGCACCGGGGAGCTGTTTTTT.

The V gene is TRBV14, the J gene TRBJ1-6, with D maybe TRBD1 (5 bases). This CDR3 has 15 residues. Germline V lookup: CDR1 SGHDN, CDR2 FVKESK. V lost 4 bases, J lost 4 bases, and 11 bases lay in between. The CDR3 sequence: CASSRGTGYNSPLHF. CDR3 coding DNA: TGTGCCAGCAGCCGAGGCACAGGTTATAATTCACCCCTCCACTTT.

The chain carries TRBV30 and TRBJ1-1; maybe TRBD1 (6 bases). Germline CDR1 is GTSNPN and CDR2 is SVGIG (reference sequence). V was shortened by 7 bases and J by 8 bases, with 17 bases between the two germline ends. The CDR3 is 12 residues long. The CDR3 nucleotides are TGTGCCTCCGCTGAGGGGGGAGGGGAAGCTTTCTTT. It yields the protein CASAEGGGEAFF.

The count of this clone is one. V usage is TRBV19 and J usage is TRBJ1-1; D is uncertain. The germline V gene has CDR1 LNHDA and CDR2 SQIVND (reference sequence). This CDR3 spans 13 amino acids. Trimming took 7 bases from V and 4 from J, leaving 13 bases between them. CDR3 nucleotides: TGTGCCAGTAAGAGGGCTACGGGCACTGAAGCTTTCTTT. It codes for CASKRATGTEAFF.

The chain has TRBV19 and TRBJ1-2, with D perhaps matching TRBD1 (6 bases). Germline values: CDR1 LNHDA, CDR2 SQIVND (reference sequence). The CDR3 runs to 14 residues. V lost 7 bases and J lost 2, with 14 bases in between. The CDR3 spells CASTRDNENYGYTF. Written as DNA, the CDR3 is TGTGCCAGTACCCGGGACAATGAGAACTATGGCTACACCTTC. The entire variable domain, with the rest obtained from reference TRBV19 and TRBJ1-2, is as follows: DGGITQSPKYLFRKEGQNVTLSCEQNLNHDAMYWYRQDPGQGLRLIYYSQIVNDFQKGDIAEGYSVSREKKESFPLTVTSAQKNPTAFYLCASTRDNENYGYTFGSGTRLTVV.

The J gene is TRBJ2-1, the V gene TRBV5-1, with 10 bases matching TRBD2. Per germline, CDR1 SGHRS and CDR2 YFSETQ. This CDR3 is 17 amino acids long. Losses at the gene ends were 5 bases for V and 1 base for J; bases not matched to a gene: 9. In DNA form, the CDR3 reads TGCGCCAGCAGAAAAATACAGGGACTAGCGTCCTACAATGAGCAGTTCTTC. Translated, it gives CASRKIQGLASYNEQFF.

The rearrangement joins TRBV30 to TRBJ1-3; a weak D match, TRBD1 (6 bases). The germline V gene encodes CDR1 GTSNPN and CDR2 SVGIG (reference sequence). The CDR3 has 15 residues. The CDR3 here is CAGTRPSFSGNTIYF. For the CDR3, the DNA is TGTGCAGGGACACGGCCGTCCTTCTCTGGAAACACCATATATTTT.

The chain carries TRBV18 and TRBJ2-2, with D hard to call. The CDR3 spans 14 residues. Germline loops: CDR1 KGHSH, CDR2 LQKENI. Deletions cut 3 bases from V and 6 bases from J, with 11 bases between. The DNA for the CDR3 is TGTGCCAGCTCACCGCAACCAGTGGCCGGGGAGCTGTTTTTT. It encodes CASSPQPVAGELFF.

The chain couples TRBV6-5 to TRBJ1-2; 7 positions agree with TRBD1. The CDR3 contains 13 residues. J gave up 5 bases and V 5 bases, and 5 bases lay outside the gene matches. Germline V gene lookup returns CDR1 MNHEY and CDR2 SVGAGI. CDR3 in DNA: TGTGCCAGCAGTCCACAGGGGTATTATGGCTACACCTTC. Translated: CASSPQGYYGYTF.

J is TRBJ1-6 and V is TRBV9; D is ambiguous. CDR1 and CDR2 from the germline V gene are SGDLS and YYNGEE. V dropped 0 bases and J dropped 15 bases, with 13 bases sitting between them. The CDR3 length is 13 residues. The CDR3 sequence: CASSVEVTSGLHF. CDR3 nucleotide sequence: TGTGCCAGCAGCGTAGAGGTAACCTCAGGCCTCCACTTT.

The J gene is TRBJ2-6, the V gene TRBV5-8; 8 nucleotides line up with TRBD1. The CDR3 length is 15 residues. Germline V gene sequence: CDR1 SGHTS, CDR2 YDEGEE. Unmatched junction bases numbered 5, after V lost 4 bases and J lost 5 bases. The CDR3 region has the DNA TGTGCCAGCAGCCCGGACAGGGCTAGGGCCAACGTCCTGACTTTC. Its translation is CASSPDRARANVLTF. Full variable domain (missing parts from reference TRBV5-8 and TRBJ2-6): EAGVTQSPTHLIKTRGQQATLRCSPISGHTSVYWYQQALGLGLQFLLWYDEGEERNRGNFPPRFSGRQFPNYSSELNVNALELEDSALYLCASSPDRARANVLTFGAGSRLTVL.

The chain has TRBV11-3 and TRBJ2-3; 14 bases are shared with TRBD2. The germline V gene encodes CDR1 SGHNT and CDR2 YENEEA. V shed 4 bases and J 4 bases; nucleotides not matched to a gene: 4. The CDR3 is 16 residues long. This CDR3 is CASSSGLAGGPDTQYF. Written as DNA, the CDR3 is TGTGCCAGCAGCTCTGGACTAGCGGGAGGACCAGATACGCAGTATTTT.

V gene TRBV7-9 combines with J gene TRBJ1-4, with a tentative D call TRBD1 (6 bases). The germline V gene has CDR1 SEHNR and CDR2 FQNEAQ (reference sequence). The CDR3 is made up of 13 amino acids. V lost 1 base, J lost 10 bases, and 10 bases lay in between. Here the CDR3 DNA reads TGTGCCAGCAGCTTAGAGGTGACAGGAAAACTGTTTTTT. Protein: CASSLEVTGKLFF.

The V and J genes are TRBV11-3 and TRBJ2-7; TRBD2 matches at 12 bases. The V gene end was trimmed by 3 bases and the J gene end by 7 bases; junction bases not matched to a gene: 10. This CDR3 has 16 residues. The germline V gene has CDR1 SGHNT and CDR2 YENEEA. The CDR3 loop reads CASSFSVTSGSAEQYF. Written as DNA, the CDR3 is TGTGCCAGCAGCTTCTCTGTGACTAGCGGGAGTGCGGAGCAGTACTTC. The full variable domain, with the rest looked up from reference TRBV11-3 and TRBJ2-7, is EAGVVQSPRYKIIEKKQPVAFWCNPISGHNTLYWYLQNLGQGPELLIRYENEEAVDDSQLPKDRFSAERLKGVDSTLKIQPAELGDSAVYLCASSFSVTSGSAEQYFGPGTRLTVT.

The chain is built from TRBV5-6 and TRBJ2-3, with D possibly matching TRBD1 (6 bases). This CDR3 has 18 residues. The germline CDR1 and CDR2 sequences are SGHDT and YYEEEE. The germline V and J ends were trimmed by 3 bases and 1 base, with 21 bases remaining between them. The chain's CDR3 is CASSSSPGALVGTDTQYF. The CDR3 DNA follows: TGTGCCAGCAGCTCGAGTCCAGGGGCGTTAGTGGGCACAGATACGCAGTATTTT.

The gene calls are TRBV5-5 and TRBJ2-3, with 7 bases lining up with TRBD2. CDR3 length: 17 residues. V dropped 0 bases and J dropped 4; count of bases not matched to a gene: 11. Germline V gives CDR1 SGHKS, CDR2 YYEKEE (reference sequence). The CDR3 loop reads CASSLAPGLAVADTQYF. As DNA, the CDR3 is TGTGCCAGCAGCTTGGCCCCGGGGCTAGCGGTCGCAGATACGCAGTATTTT.

The chain couples TRBV7-2 to TRBJ2-3; D is possibly TRBD1 (5 bases). This CDR3 region has 16 residues. In germline, CDR1 is SGHTA, CDR2 FQGNSA. The V end lost 5 bases, the J end lost 3 bases, and 18 bases lay between the germline ends. As DNA, the CDR3 is TGTGCCAGCAGCCCCAGGGTAGCAGTTGGGACAGATACGCAGTATTTT. Its translation: CASSPRVAVGTDTQYF.

The chain uses TRBV28 and TRBJ1-5; 7 bases line up with TRBD1. The CDR3 runs to 14 residues. The germline V gene encodes CDR1 MDHEN and CDR2 SYDVKM. J gave up 6 bases and V 6 bases, and 8 bases lay outside the gene matches. CDR3 in DNA: TGTGCCAGCAGCCCACAGGGGATGGGTCAGCCCCAGCATTTT. Amino acids: CASSPQGMGQPQHF.

The chain carries TRBV19 and TRBJ2-7; maybe TRBD2 (6 bases). Trimming shortened V by 5 bases and J by 3 bases, and 11 bases separated the two germline ends. The germline gives CDR1 LNHDA, CDR2 SQIVND (reference sequence). The CDR3 is made up of 13 amino acids. CDR3 residues: CASSVGTGYEQYF. The DNA for the CDR3 is TGTGCCAGTAGTGTCGGGACTGGCTACGAGCAGTACTTC.

The rearrangement uses TRBV11-3 and TRBJ2-2, with 7 nucleotides matching TRBD2. Germline V gene data show CDR1 as SGHNT and CDR2 as YENEEA. The CDR3 runs to 17 residues. V dropped 6 bases and J dropped 2; count of bases not matched to a gene: 12. The CDR3 region is CASRTRLRAGNTGELFF. The DNA for the CDR3 is TGTGCCAGCAGAACCCGACTCCGAGCGGGAAACACCGGGGAGCTGTTTTTT.